A selection of T cell receptor beta chains follows, all from one sample in a study of cytomegalovirus exposure and HLA in healthy donors. Libraries were prepared by immunoSEQ multiplex PCR; TCRdb keeps only in-frame clonotypes and omits some of them. Counted here are about 170,000 clones, 65% to 85% occurring once; the ten biggest clones make up approximately 0.78%. Specimen: PBMCs. These receptors originate from a woman aged 18-29 years in good health and CMV-seronegative. CDR3s include the opening cysteine and the closing phenylalanine or tryptophan. A D gene is named only where the DNA matches it firmly. Expanded clones get a size class; other rows say once, few or many, or leave the size out.

V	J	size	D	length	CDR3	DNA
TRBV11-3	TRBJ2-3	-	TRBD2	17	CASSLGARTSGTDTQYF	TGTGCCAGCAGCTTAGGTGCCAGGACTAGCGGGACAGATACGCAGTATTTT
TRBV7-2	TRBJ1-2	-	-	17	CASSLPRGLDILYGYTF	TGTGCCAGCAGCTTACCAAGGGGGTTGGATATTCTCTATGGCTACACCTTC
TRBV5-1	TRBJ1-1	-	TRBD1	15	CASSLRDRSDTEAFF	TGCGCCAGCAGCTTGAGGGACAGGTCGGACACTGAAGCTTTCTTT
TRBV9	TRBJ2-3	-	-	16	CASSVTSSPSTDTQYF	TGTGCCAGCAGCGTAACTAGTTCCCCCAGCACAGATACGCAGTATTTT
TRBV19	TRBJ1-4	-	TRBD1	15	CASRETTGEWEKLFF	TGTGCCAGTAGGGAGACGACAGGGGAATGGGAAAAACTGTTTTTT
TRBV5-1	TRBJ2-7	-	TRBD1	14	CASSQAQGAREQYF	TGCGCCAGCAGTCAAGCACAGGGGGCCAGGGAGCAGTACTTC
TRBV5-1	TRBJ1-2	-	TRBD1	16	CASSLGSGQGKNGYTF	TGCGCCAGCAGCTTGGGCTCGGGACAGGGGAAGAATGGCTACACCTTC
TRBV28	TRBJ1-1	-	TRBD1	16	CASHLGQGAWNTEAFF	TGTGCCAGCCATCTAGGACAGGGGGCTTGGAACACTGAAGCTTTCTTT
TRBV5-4	TRBJ2-5	-	TRBD2	15	CASSPQTGGLETQYF	TGTGCCAGCAGTCCACAAACGGGAGGGTTAGAGACCCAGTACTTC
TRBV30	TRBJ2-2	-	-	14	CALTGVPAAGELFF	TGTGCTCTCACCGGAGTGCCCGCGGCCGGGGAGCTGTTTTTT
TRBV28	TRBJ2-5	-	TRBD2	22	CASSLWGPLAGGPKGGQETQYF	TGTGCCAGCAGTTTATGGGGCCCACTAGCGGGAGGGCCTAAGGGGGGACAAGAGACCCAGTACTTC
TRBV27	TRBJ2-5	-	TRBD1	14	CASKRDSLGETQYF	TGTGCCAGCAAACGGGACAGCCTCGGGGAGACCCAGTACTTC
TRBV7-9	TRBJ2-7	-	-	15	CASSPQRAGPYEQYF	TGTGCCAGCAGTCCACAGCGGGCGGGGCCATACGAGCAGTACTTC
TRBV25-1	TRBJ2-5	-	-	15	CASSVPGQGGETQYF	TGTGCCAGCAGTGTCCCGGGCCAGGGGGGAGAGACCCAGTACTTC
TRBV28	TRBJ1-1	-	-	14	CASSLTGRVTEAFF	TGTGCCAGCAGTTTAACAGGGAGGGTCACTGAAGCTTTCTTT
TRBV6-1	TRBJ2-5	-	TRBD2	15	CASSEVPGGRETQYF	TGTGCCAGCAGTGAAGTCCCGGGAGGTCGGGAGACCCAGTACTTC
TRBV28	TRBJ2-7	-	-	16	CASRSRDTRRSYEQYF	TGTGCCAGCAGGTCGAGGGACACACGACGCTCCTACGAGCAGTACTTC
TRBV5-4	TRBJ2-5	-	TRBD2	20	CASSPGLAGGLGTNQETQYF	TGTGCCAGCAGCCCGGGACTAGCGGGAGGATTGGGGACAAACCAAGAGACCCAGTACTTC
TRBV11-2	TRBJ2-1	-	TRBD2	14	CASSPGLTTNEQFF	TGTGCCAGCAGCCCGGGACTAACAACCAATGAGCAGTTCTTC
TRBV6-5	TRBJ2-3	-	TRBD2	15	CASSYAAGVTDTQYF	TGTGCCAGCAGTTATGCGGCGGGGGTCACAGATACGCAGTATTTT
TRBV7-3	TRBJ2-2	-	TRBD1	15	CASSLMGQPTGELFF	TGTGCCAGCAGCTTAATGGGACAGCCCACCGGGGAGCTGTTTTTT
TRBV7-9	TRBJ1-2	-	-	16	CASSRETAGGKHGYTF	TGTGCCAGCAGTCGTGAAACAGCGGGGGGTAAACATGGCTACACCTTC
TRBV28	TRBJ1-5	-	-	15	CASTQPPGFNQPQHF	TGTGCCAGCACCCAGCCCCCAGGGTTCAATCAGCCCCAGCATTTT
TRBV6-6	TRBJ2-1	few	-	15	CASSYPQGTYNEQFF	TGTGCCAGCAGTTACCCGCAGGGGACCTACAATGAGCAGTTCTTC
TRBV19	TRBJ2-1	-	-	14	CASSQGTGHNEQFF	TGTGCCAGTAGCCAGGGGACGGGACACAATGAGCAGTTCTTC
TRBV5-1	TRBJ1-5	-	TRBD1	15	CASSLEGDRNQPQHF	TGCGCCAGCAGCTTGGAGGGGGACAGGAATCAGCCCCAGCATTTT
TRBV7-9	TRBJ2-7	-	TRBD2	15	CASSLVVAGVGEQYF	TGTGCCAGCAGCTTAGTGGTAGCGGGAGTCGGCGAGCAGTACTTC
TRBV30	TRBJ1-2	-	-	11	CAWSGGGGYTF	TGTGCCTGGAGTGGTGGTGGCGGCTACACCTTC
TRBV11-2	TRBJ2-7	-	TRBD1	17	CASSLLAGQGAFYEQYF	TGTGCCAGCAGCCTACTGGCGGGACAGGGGGCCTTCTACGAGCAGTACTTC
TRBV11-3	TRBJ2-5	-	TRBD2	13	CASSGGGGETQYF	TGTGCCAGCAGCGGGGGGGGAGGGGAGACCCAGTACTTC
TRBV28	TRBJ2-7	-	-	13	CASSFQPRYEQYF	TGTGCCAGCAGTTTTCAGCCTAGGTACGAGCAGTACTTC
TRBV18	TRBJ2-1	once	TRBD2	20	CASSLELAGGPISSYNEQFF	TGTGCCAGCTCACTAGAACTAGCGGGAGGGCCGATAAGCTCCTACAATGAGCAGTTCTTC
TRBV5-6	TRBJ2-5	-	TRBD2	13	CASSASGRQTQYF	TGTGCCAGCAGCGCCAGCGGGAGGCAGACCCAGTACTTC
TRBV4-2	TRBJ1-1	-	TRBD1	16	CASSPGTGGRSTEAFF	TGTGCCAGCAGCCCGGGGACAGGGGGACGAAGCACTGAAGCTTTCTTT
TRBV4-2	TRBJ2-5	-	TRBD2	17	CASSQGLAGEMGETQYF	TGTGCCAGCAGCCAAGGCCTAGCGGGAGAGATGGGAGAGACCCAGTACTTC
TRBV7-6	TRBJ2-1	-	TRBD2	18	CASSLGTQGLAGYNEQFF	TGTGCCAGCAGCTTAGGGACCCAGGGACTAGCGGGGTACAATGAGCAGTTCTTC
TRBV28	TRBJ2-3	-	TRBD1	15	CASSLADRVTDTQYF	TGTGCCAGCAGTTTGGCGGACAGGGTCACAGATACGCAGTATTTT
TRBV18	TRBJ2-1	-	TRBD1	15	CASSPSQGARNEQFF	TGTGCCAGCTCACCATCGCAGGGGGCGAGGAATGAGCAGTTCTTC
TRBV29-1	TRBJ2-5	-	TRBD2	14	CSVDELADGETQYF	TGCAGCGTTGATGAACTAGCGGACGGCGAGACCCAGTACTTC
TRBV6-5	TRBJ1-1	-	TRBD1	13	CASSYRDRGEAFF	TGTGCCAGCAGTTACAGGGACAGGGGCGAAGCTTTCTTT
TRBV14	TRBJ2-7	-	-	12	CASSQYSYEQYF	TGTGCCAGCAGCCAATATTCCTACGAGCAGTACTTC
TRBV6-6	TRBJ1-1	few	-	16	CASRDSGRGMNTEAFF	TGTGCCAGCAGAGACTCAGGGCGGGGGATGAACACTGAAGCTTTCTTT
TRBV10-3	TRBJ2-7	-	TRBD1	15	CAISESGQVIYEQYF	TGTGCCATCAGTGAATCGGGACAGGTAATCTACGAGCAGTACTTC
TRBV5-1	TRBJ2-3	-	TRBD1	17	CASSLSILQGATDTQYF	TGCGCCAGCAGCTTGAGTATTCTTCAGGGGGCCACAGATACGCAGTATTTT
TRBV7-3	TRBJ2-5	-	-	15	CASSRGGPEGETQYF	TGTGCCAGCAGCCGTGGAGGTCCCGAGGGAGAGACCCAGTACTTC
TRBV2	TRBJ2-7	-	TRBD1	17	CASRDRGQSKRPYEQYF	TGTGCCAGCCGGGACAGGGGGCAGTCCAAGCGTCCCTACGAGCAGTACTTC
TRBV7-9	TRBJ2-7	-	TRBD2	15	CASSLAGGTSSEQYF	TGTGCCAGCAGCTTAGCAGGGGGGACTAGCTCCGAGCAGTACTTC
TRBV5-5	TRBJ2-1	-	TRBD2	14	CASSLRLAVVTQFF	TGTGCCAGCAGCTTGCGACTAGCGGTGGTTACGCAGTTCTTC
TRBV28	TRBJ2-7	-	TRBD1	15	CASSTTGTGGYEQYF	TGTGCCAGCAGCACTACCGGGACAGGGGGATACGAGCAGTACTTC
TRBV5-1	TRBJ1-5	-	TRBD1	14	CASSTGTENQPQHF	TGCGCCAGCAGCACCGGGACAGAGAATCAGCCCCAGCATTTT
TRBV5-4	TRBJ1-2	-	TRBD1	14	CASSFGVDRVLFTF	TGTGCCAGCAGCTTTGGTGTGGACAGGGTCTTGTTTACCTTC
TRBV27	TRBJ1-2	-	-	18	CASDAEVRARGSNYGYTF	TGTGCCAGCGATGCGGAGGTACGGGCTAGAGGGTCTAACTATGGCTACACCTTC
TRBV30	TRBJ2-1	-	-	15	CAWSVLVGVANEQFF	TGTGCCTGGAGTGTACTGGTGGGAGTCGCCAATGAGCAGTTCTTC